This entry lists 10 T cell receptor beta chains sequenced from one sample in a study of T cells in Graves' hyperthyroidism and ophthalmopathy (dated by TCRdb to 2018 to 2020). The library was built by means of multiplex PCR. TCRdb shows the sequencer as Illumina HiSeq 2000. TCR beta CDR3 regions were amplified from RNA transcripts. A first-round RT-PCR of the TCR CDR3 used the HTBI primer set with the Qiagen OneStep RT-PCR kit. TCRdb reworked the public reads: Q25 trimming with fastp, MiXCR clone assembly, productive beta chains retained. Each entry merges the rows of one CDR3 protein and shows their most common DNA and genes. The sample table holds fewer than 750,000 distinct CDR3 sequences, of which around 15% were seen once. About 4% of the sample is held by the ten biggest clonotypes. The sequenced sample consisted of blood. These receptors originate from a woman in her 40s with Graves' ophthalmopathy.

The genes are TRBV19 and TRBJ2-7, with 9 bases matching TRBD2. The CDR3 runs to 16 residues. Germline CDR1 and CDR2: LNHDA and SQIVND (reference sequence). V lost 3 bases, J lost 2 bases, and 8 bases stayed unmatched. CDR3 sequence: CASSIFNSGRPYEQYF. As DNA, the CDR3 is TGTGCCAGTAGTATCTTTAACAGCGGGAGGCCCTACGAGCAGTACTTC.

The sample holds many counts of this clonotype. The genes are TRBV7-8 and TRBJ2-5, with TRBD2 matching 8 bases. V shed 5 bases and J 4 bases; nucleotides not matched to a gene: 12. The CDR3 sequence is 16 residues long. Germline lookup yields CDR1 SGHVS and CDR2 FQNEAQ. The chain's CDR3 is CASSPGMSGSGETQYF. DNA of the CDR3: TGTGCCAGCAGCCCAGGGATGAGCGGGAGTGGAGAGACCCAGTACTTC.

On this clonotype itself: At one boundary the junction diverges from the germline segment, which might be a read error. The genes are TRBV6-1 and TRBJ2-4; TRBD1 is a possible D gene (6 bases). CDR1 MNHNS and CDR2 SASEGT come from the germline V gene. CDR3 length equals 11 residues. The CDR3 DNA reads as TGTGCCAGCAGTGACTGGACAGAGTCGCACTTC. It specifies CASSDWTESHF.

This clonotype was observed at least ten times. The CDR3 region has the DNA TGTGCCACCAGTGATGTTACAACAGGACGCGGCTACACCTTC. It encodes CATSDVTTGRGYTF. The chain joins TRBV24-1 to TRBJ1-2, with TRBD1 as a possible D gene (5 bases). Germline V gene sequence: CDR1 KGHDR, CDR2 SFDVKD. The CDR3 totals 14 residues. V was trimmed by 3 bases and J by 8 bases, leaving 15 bases between them.

This clonotype was recorded many times. The chain carries TRBV15 and TRBJ1-5, with D unclear. Trimming took 1 base from V and 8 from J, leaving 9 bases between them. This CDR3 is built from 13 residues. The germline CDR1 and CDR2 sequences are LNHNV and YYDKDF (reference sequence). This chain's CDR3 is CATSRVERKPQHF. CDR3 DNA sequence: TGTGCCACCAGCAGAGTGGAGCGGAAGCCCCAGCATTTT.

This clonotype was seen ten or more times. CDR3 amino acids: CASRIGTGDYEQYF. DNA of the CDR3: TGTGCCAGTAGGATTGGGACAGGGGATTACGAGCAGTACTTC. The chain uses TRBV19 and TRBJ2-7; 10 bases map to TRBD1. Germline V gene data show CDR1 as LNHDA and CDR2 as SQIVND (reference sequence). Losses at the gene ends were 6 bases for V and 4 bases for J; bases not matched to a gene: 6. This CDR3 has 14 amino acids.

The table lists this clonotype with many counts. The chain has TRBV28 and TRBJ1-2; D gene ambiguous. The CDR3 is made up of 12 amino acids. Deletions cut 4 bases from V and 4 bases from J, with 7 bases between. Germline loops: CDR1 MDHEN, CDR2 SYDVKM. The CDR3 sequence is CASSYFRYGYTF. The CDR3 region has the DNA TGTGCCAGCAGTTACTTTCGCTATGGCTACACCTTC.

This clonotype showed up many times. The chain employs TRBV6-5 and TRBJ2-5, with a weak D call TRBD2 (6 bases). Trimming stripped 2 bases from V and 1 base from J, with 14 bases between. CDR3 length: 16 amino acids. Germline V gene lookup returns CDR1 MNHEY and CDR2 SVGAGI. The CDR3 here is CASSYRGGTSQETQYF. CDR3 sequence (DNA): TGTGCCAGCAGTTACCGTGGCGGGACCTCCCAAGAGACCCAGTACTTC.

V gene TRBV12-3 or TRBV12-4 combines with J gene TRBJ1-1, with a weak D call TRBD1 (5 bases). The ends were cut back, 6 bases at V and 6 bases at J, with 14 bases in the middle. There are 13 residues in the CDR3. CDR3 sequence reads: CASRTYRISEAFF. CDR3 coding DNA: TGTGCCAGCAGGACCTACAGGATCTCTGAAGCTTTCTTT.

The J gene is TRBJ1-1, the V gene TRBV25-1; TRBD1 might be the D (5 bases). The CDR3 is 15 amino acids. The V end was cut by 6 bases, the J end by 1 base, with 15 bases between. Per germline, CDR1 MGHDK and CDR2 SYGVNS. The CDR3 nucleotides read TGTGCCAGCAGGGAGGGGAGGGGCTCGAACACTGAAGCTTTCTTT. Protein: CASREGRGSNTEAFF.